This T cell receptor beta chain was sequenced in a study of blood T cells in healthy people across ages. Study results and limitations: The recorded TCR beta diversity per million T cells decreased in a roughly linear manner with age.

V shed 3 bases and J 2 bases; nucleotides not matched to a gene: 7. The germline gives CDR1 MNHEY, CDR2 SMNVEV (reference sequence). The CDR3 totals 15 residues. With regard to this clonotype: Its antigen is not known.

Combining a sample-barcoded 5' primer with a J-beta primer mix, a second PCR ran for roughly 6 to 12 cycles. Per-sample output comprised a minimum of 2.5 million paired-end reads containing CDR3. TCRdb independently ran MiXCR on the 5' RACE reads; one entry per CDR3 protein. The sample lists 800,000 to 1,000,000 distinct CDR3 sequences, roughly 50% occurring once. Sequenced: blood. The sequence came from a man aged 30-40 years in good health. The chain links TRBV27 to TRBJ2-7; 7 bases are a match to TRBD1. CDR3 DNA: TGTGCCAGCAGTTTTTATGACAGGGTGGCCTACGAGCAGTACTTC. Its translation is CASSFYDRVAYEQYF.